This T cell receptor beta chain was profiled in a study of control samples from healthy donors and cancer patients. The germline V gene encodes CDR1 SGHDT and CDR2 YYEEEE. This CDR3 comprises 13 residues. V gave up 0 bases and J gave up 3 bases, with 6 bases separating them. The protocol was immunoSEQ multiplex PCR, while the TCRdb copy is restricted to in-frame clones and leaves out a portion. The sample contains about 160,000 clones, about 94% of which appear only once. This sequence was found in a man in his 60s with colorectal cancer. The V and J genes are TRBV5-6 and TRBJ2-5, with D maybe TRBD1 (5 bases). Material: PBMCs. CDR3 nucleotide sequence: TGTGCCAGCAGCTTGGCCAGGGAAGAGACCCAGTACTTC. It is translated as CASSLAREETQYF. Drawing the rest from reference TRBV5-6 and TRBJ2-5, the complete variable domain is DAGVTQSPTHLIKTRGQQVTLRCSPKSGHDTVSWYQQALGQGPQFIFQYYEEEERQRGNFPDRFSGHQFPNYSSELNVNALLLGDSALYLCASSLAREETQYFGPGTRLLVL.